These T cell receptor beta chains were read from a single sample in a study of T cell clonotyping in hematopoietic cell transplantation. Sequencing used immunoSEQ multiplex PCR; TCRdb keeps in-frame clones, though not all of them. The sample shows some 40,000 clones, around 94% of them seen only once. Sequenced input: peripheral blood mononuclear cells. These receptors were obtained from a woman aged 45-59 years in good health. Some clones in this sample may be carry-over from other donors' samples. Each CDR3 is given with its conserved first and last residue. D genes are given only for firm matches. Only some rows state a clone size, as once, few, many or a class for expanded clones.

DNA | CDR3 | J | D | V | size
TGTGCCATCAGTGTGACAGGGACGGAGGGCTACACCTTC | CAISVTGTEGYTF | TRBJ1-2 | TRBD1 | TRBV10-3 | NA
TGTGCCAGCAGCCGGGGGGGGCAAACCCAGTATTTT | CASSRGGQTQYF | TRBJ2-3 | TRBD2 | TRBV7-9 | NA
TGCGCCAGCAGCCAAACAGGGGTAGGTGGCTACACCTTC | CASSQTGVGGYTF | TRBJ1-2 | TRBD1 | TRBV4-1 | NA
TGTGCCAGCAGTGGTCGCGTAATCCGCACCGGGGAGCTGTTTTTT | CASSGRVIRTGELFF | TRBJ2-2 | NA | TRBV2 | NA
TGTGCCAGCAGTGTGGGGACAACGAACACTGAAGCTTTCTTT | CASSVGTTNTEAFF | TRBJ1-1 | NA | TRBV2 | NA
TGCGCCAGCGGAGGGACAGGAGAATTCTCCCCCTCCTACGAGCAGTACTTC | CASGGTGEFSPSYEQYF | TRBJ2-7 | TRBD1 | TRBV10-2 | NA
TGCGCCAGCAGCCAATTAGTGGTCGGGAAGTCCATATATTTT | CASSQLVVGKSIYF | TRBJ1-3 | NA | TRBV4-1 | NA
TGTGCCAGTGCCGCCCGGGGATTCGGGGATTCACCCCTCCACTTT | CASAARGFGDSPLHF | TRBJ1-6 | NA | TRBV19 | NA
TGTGCCAGCAGCCTCGGTACAGGGGAGAACACTGAAGCTTTCTTT | CASSLGTGENTEAFF | TRBJ1-1 | TRBD1 | TRBV7-8 | NA
TGTGCCAGCTCCAGGAGGTCCGCAACTAATGAAAAACTGTTTTTT | CASSRRSATNEKLFF | TRBJ1-4 | NA | TRBV9 | NA
TGTGCCAGCAGCTTGGACCCCGCGGGGGAGACCCAGTACTTC | CASSLDPAGETQYF | TRBJ2-5 | NA | TRBV5-4 | NA
TGTGCCAGCAGCGTCGCGAACAGAGCCTACGAGCAGTACTTC | CASSVANRAYEQYF | TRBJ2-7 | NA | TRBV7-2 | NA
TGTGCCAGCAGCCGGGACAACTCGGCTTTCTTT | CASSRDNSAFF | TRBJ1-1 | NA | TRBV6-5 | NA
TGCGCCAGCAGCCAGGGACCTCTCAATGAAAAACTGTTTTTT | CASSQGPLNEKLFF | TRBJ1-4 | NA | TRBV4-1 | NA
TGTGCCAGCAGGGGGACAGGGGATTCACCCCTCCACTTT | CASRGTGDSPLHF | TRBJ1-6 | TRBD1 | TRBV7-8 | NA
TGTGCCAGCAGCTCGACAGCTTCGAACACTGAAGCTTTCTTT | CASSSTASNTEAFF | TRBJ1-1 | NA | TRBV7-2 | NA
TGTGCCAGCAGCGGCGGGACAGGGTTCGAAAAACTGTTTTTT | CASSGGTGFEKLFF | TRBJ1-4 | TRBD1 | TRBV5-4 | NA
TGCGCCAGCAGCGCGGACGGTTATAGCAATCAGCCCCAGCATTTT | CASSADGYSNQPQHF | TRBJ1-5 | NA | TRBV5-1 | NA
TGCGCCAGCAGCCAAGATTTTCTAGGCACAGATACGCAGTATTTT | CASSQDFLGTDTQYF | TRBJ2-3 | NA | TRBV4-3 | NA
TGTGCCAGCAGTTTATTCCCCGCTGGAGGCTACACCTTC | CASSLFPAGGYTF | TRBJ1-2 | NA | TRBV27 | NA
TGTGCCAGCTCTACCCCCGAGGGTGAAGCTTTCTTT | CASSTPEGEAFF | TRBJ1-1 | NA | TRBV11-3 | NA
TGTGCCAGCACCCTACAGGGGATATCCTACGAGCAGTACTTC | CASTLQGISYEQYF | TRBJ2-7 | TRBD1 | TRBV6-1 | NA
TGTGCCAGCAGTGATGAACAGGTTTTCTATAATTCACCCCTCCACTTT | CASSDEQVFYNSPLHF | TRBJ1-6 | NA | TRBV2 | few
TGTGCCAGTAGTATCGAGCGGGGGGGGAAAGATACGCAGTATTTT | CASSIERGGKDTQYF | TRBJ2-3 | TRBD2 | TRBV19 | NA
TGCGCCAGCAGCCAAGATCCTCGTGGGACACGGAATTCACCCCTCCACTTT | CASSQDPRGTRNSPLHF | TRBJ1-6 | NA | TRBV4-3 | NA
TGTGCCATCAGTGAGACCTATCAGCCCCAGCATTTT | CAISETYQPQHF | TRBJ1-5 | NA | TRBV10-3 | NA
TGCGCCAGCAGCCAAGATTGGACAGGGTATCTAGGTTCACCCCTCCACTTT | CASSQDWTGYLGSPLHF | TRBJ1-6 | TRBD1 | TRBV4-3 | NA
TGTGCCTGGAGTGTACTACAGACGGATCGTACCTACGAGCAGTACTTC | CAWSVLQTDRTYEQYF | TRBJ2-7 | NA | TRBV30 | NA
TGTGCCAGCAGTTACTGGGTAGCGGAATCCTACAATGAGCAGTTCTTC | CASSYWVAESYNEQFF | TRBJ2-1 | NA | TRBV6-5 | NA
TGTGCCAGCACCCAGGGAGGGTACGGGGCCAACGTCCTGACTTTC | CASTQGGYGANVLTF | TRBJ2-6 | TRBD2 | TRBV6-1 | NA
TGCGCCAGCAGCCAAGGTCTTAATCAGCCCCAGCATTTT | CASSQGLNQPQHF | TRBJ1-5 | NA | TRBV4-1 | NA
TGTGCCAGCAGCCCACCGGGCACCTACGAGCAGTACTTC | CASSPPGTYEQYF | TRBJ2-7 | NA | TRBV5-5 | NA
TGTGCCAGCAGTGACTCCAAGGCCATTCCCCCGCTCCAAGAGACCCAGTACTTC | CASSDSKAIPPLQETQYF | TRBJ2-5 | NA | TRBV6-4 | NA
TGTGCCAGCACCGGCGGGGCGTTATACAATGAGCAGTTCTTC | CASTGGALYNEQFF | TRBJ2-1 | NA | TRBV28 | NA
TGTGCCAGTAGATCAATTTTTGGACTAGCGGGAGAGAACACCGGGGAGCTGTTTTTT | CASRSIFGLAGENTGELFF | TRBJ2-2 | TRBD2 | TRBV19 | once
TGTGCCAGCAGCTCCGTCCCAGGGCCCAGGTCCTACGAGCAGTACTTC | CASSSVPGPRSYEQYF | TRBJ2-7 | NA | TRBV5-6 | NA
TGTGCCAGTAAATCCCTGGGGGAGCTGTTTTTT | CASKSLGELFF | TRBJ2-2 | NA | TRBV19 | NA
TGTGCCAGCAGCTTACTAGCGGGCCTCACAGATACGCAGTATTTT | CASSLLAGLTDTQYF | TRBJ2-3 | TRBD2 | TRBV2 | NA
TGTGCCAGCAGGGGGGTACCCGACGGCCAAGAGACCCAGTACTTC | CASRGVPDGQETQYF | TRBJ2-5 | NA | TRBV6-5 | NA
TGTGCCAGCAGCCCAGACTCAGCACGGCTTGATACGCAGTATTTT | CASSPDSARLDTQYF | TRBJ2-3 | NA | TRBV11-3 | NA
TGTGCCAGCAGCTTAACCGGAAGCTCCTACAATGAGCAGTTCTTC | CASSLTGSSYNEQFF | TRBJ2-1 | NA | TRBV7-2 | NA
TGTGCCAGCAGTGTCGGGGCTGAAGCTTTCTTT | CASSVGAEAFF | TRBJ1-1 | NA | TRBV2 | NA
TGTGCCAGCAGCCCCGACAGAGGGGCCCACTACGAGCAGTACTTC | CASSPDRGAHYEQYF | TRBJ2-7 | NA | TRBV7-3 | NA
TGTGCCAGCAGCCAAGAACAGAGGGTGGATACGCAGTATTTT | CASSQEQRVDTQYF | TRBJ2-3 | NA | TRBV14 | NA
TGTGCCAGTAGTACTATAGCGGGGGGCCTACTGAGCTCCTACAATGAGCAGTTCTTC | CASSTIAGGLLSSYNEQFF | TRBJ2-1 | TRBD2 | TRBV19 | NA
TGTGCCAGCAGTTTTCGGACAGGAGGAACGAATCAGCCCCAGCATTTT | CASSFRTGGTNQPQHF | TRBJ1-5 | TRBD1 | TRBV28 | NA
TGTGCCAGTACTACGGGGGGGGGCCCGAGTCCGCAGTATTTT | CASTTGGGPSPQYF | TRBJ2-3 | TRBD2 | TRBV19 | NA
TGTGCCAGCAGCGTAGATTTAGGGGGGGGATCCGGGGAGCTGTTTTTT | CASSVDLGGGSGELFF | TRBJ2-2 | NA | TRBV9 | NA
TGTGCCAGCAGCCGGGACACGTCCTATAATTCACCCCTCCACTTT | CASSRDTSYNSPLHF | TRBJ1-6 | NA | TRBV7-9 | NA
TGTGCCAGCAGTTACGAGACAGGGGGCCGGCCCCAGCATTTT | CASSYETGGRPQHF | TRBJ1-5 | TRBD1 | TRBV6-5 | NA